This T cell receptor beta chain was sequenced during a study of identical twins. In its sample, this clonotype was seen a few times. Its antigen remains unidentified. The CDR3 covers 15 residues. Trimming took 0 bases from V and 4 from J; bases not matched to a gene: 3. Germline V lookup: CDR1 SGHKS, CDR2 YYEKEE (reference sequence). Study-level points and caveats: Analyses based on zero insertions could be partly confounded by invariant MAIT and iNKT cells. Fewer insertions characterized abundant cord blood beta clonotypes, whereas memory repertoires showed none.

The authors used template switching to add a universal primer site and gave cDNA unique molecular identifiers. TCRdb re-analysed the 5' RACE reads in MiXCR, keeping a single row per CDR3 protein. The sample yields a few hundred thousand distinct CDR3 sequences, nearly 15% seen once. Healthy Caucasians provided all donations. The data also belong to a second study, concerning yellow fever vaccine responses in identical twins.

This receptor was identified in a woman aged 18-30 years in good health. This sequence joins TRBV5-5 and TRBJ1-4, with TRBD1 matching 7 bases. Source material: CD4+ T cells sorted from blood. The CDR3 here is CASSLGGTVNEKLFF. As DNA, the CDR3 is TGTGCCAGCAGCTTGGGTGGGACAGTTAATGAAAAACTGTTTTTT.